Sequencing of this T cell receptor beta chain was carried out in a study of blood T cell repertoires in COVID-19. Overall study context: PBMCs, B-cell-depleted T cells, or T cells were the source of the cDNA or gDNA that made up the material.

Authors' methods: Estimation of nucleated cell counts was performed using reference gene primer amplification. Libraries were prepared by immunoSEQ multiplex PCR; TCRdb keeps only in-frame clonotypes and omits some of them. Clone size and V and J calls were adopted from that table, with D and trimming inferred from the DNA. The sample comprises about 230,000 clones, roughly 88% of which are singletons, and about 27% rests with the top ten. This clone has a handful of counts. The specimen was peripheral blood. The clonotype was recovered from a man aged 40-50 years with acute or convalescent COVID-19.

The CDR3 is CASSVDRKEKLFF. In DNA form, the CDR3 reads TGTGCCAGCTCAGTGGACAGGAAAGAAAAACTGTTTTTT. The rearrangement uses TRBV18 and TRBJ1-4; 7 positions agree with TRBD1. V shed 5 bases, J shed 8 bases, and the junction held 5 bases outside the gene matches. The CDR3 has 13 residues. Germline V gives CDR1 KGHSH, CDR2 LQKENI.